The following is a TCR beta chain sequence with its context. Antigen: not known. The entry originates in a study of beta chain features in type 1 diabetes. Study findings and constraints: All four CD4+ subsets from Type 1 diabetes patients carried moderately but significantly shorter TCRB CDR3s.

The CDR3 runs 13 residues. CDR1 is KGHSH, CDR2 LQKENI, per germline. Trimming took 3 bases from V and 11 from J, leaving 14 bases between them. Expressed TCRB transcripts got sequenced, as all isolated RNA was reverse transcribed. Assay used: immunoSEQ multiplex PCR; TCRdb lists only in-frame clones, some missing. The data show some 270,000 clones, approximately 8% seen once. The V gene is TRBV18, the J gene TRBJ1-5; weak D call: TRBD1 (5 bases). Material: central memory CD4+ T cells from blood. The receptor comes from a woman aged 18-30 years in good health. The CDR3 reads CASSPGPSTAQHF. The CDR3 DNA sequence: TGTGCCAGCTCACCGGGACCGTCTACGGCCCAGCATTTT.